Below are 27 T cell receptor beta chains sequenced from a single sample in a study of cytomegalovirus exposure and HLA in healthy donors. The table came from immunoSEQ multiplex PCR; TCRdb's copy has only in-frame clones and leaves some out. Here the sample spans about 120,000 clones, approximately 88% being singletons. Sample: PBMCs. Source of these receptors: a woman younger than 35 in good health and CMV-seropositive.

The DNA of the CDR3 is TGCAGCGTTGACAGCGAATATGAGCAGTTCTTC. It codes for CSVDSEYEQFF. The chain combines TRBV29-1 with TRBJ2-1; D is unresolved. CDR3 length: 11 amino acids. CDR1 and CDR2 (germline): SQVTM, ANQGSEA. Trimming left V 3 bases short and J 8 bases short, with 8 bases between.

In its sample, this clone was seen a few times. The rearrangement joins TRBV7-9 to TRBJ1-2, with 8 bases matching TRBD1. This CDR3 region has 15 residues. V lost 0 bases to trimming and J lost 6 bases; unmatched junction nucleotides: 6. Germline values: CDR1 SEHNR, CDR2 FQNEAQ (reference sequence). The CDR3: CASSLAAQGGNGYTF. In DNA form, the CDR3 reads TGTGCCAGCAGCTTAGCCGCACAGGGGGGAAATGGCTACACCTTC.

This chain links TRBV4-3 with TRBJ2-7, with D hard to call. Germline V lookup: CDR1 LGHNA, CDR2 YSLEER. V dropped 0 bases and J dropped 5 bases, with 17 bases sitting between them. This CDR3 is built from 16 residues. The CDR3 DNA sequence: TGCGCCAGCAGCCAAGATCTCCCGGTCTCGGTCCACGAGCAGTACTTC. It specifies CASSQDLPVSVHEQYF.

V usage is TRBV7-9 and J usage is TRBJ1-1, with 8 nucleotides matching TRBD1. CDR1 is SEHNR, CDR2 FQNEAQ, per germline (reference sequence). The V and J ends lost 2 bases and 2 bases, in that order; junction bases with no gene match: 7. CDR3 size: 16 residues. Written as DNA, the CDR3 is TGTGCCAGCAGCTTACAAGGGACAGGCCCCAACACTGAAGCTTTCTTT. This sequence encodes CASSLQGTGPNTEAFF.

This chain links TRBV27 with TRBJ1-2; D is perhaps TRBD1 (5 bases). Germline-derived CDR1 and CDR2 are MNHEY and SMNVEV (reference sequence). V was pared by 5 bases and J by 6 bases, with 19 bases between. This CDR3 spans 15 amino acids. The CDR3 loop reads CASSTSGTLRDGYTF. The CDR3, as DNA: TGTGCCAGCAGTACCTCCGGGACTCTGAGAGATGGCTACACCTTC.

The genes are TRBV7-6 and TRBJ2-7; 11 nucleotides align to TRBD1. With V trimmed by 0 bases and J by 6 bases, 4 bases remained unmatched. Germline lookup yields CDR1 SGHVS and CDR2 FNYEAQ. The length of the CDR3 is 15 residues. The CDR3 sequence: CASSLAGQGAFEQYF. The CDR3 DNA follows: TGTGCCAGCAGCTTAGCAGGACAGGGGGCGTTCGAGCAGTACTTC.

The rearrangement uses TRBV16 and TRBJ1-4; 7 bases fit TRBD1. The CDR3 loop spans 15 amino acids. Germline lookup yields CDR1 KGHSY and CDR2 FQNENV. Unmatched junction bases numbered 0, after V lost 2 bases and J lost 0 bases. The CDR3 sequence is CASSQQGATNEKLFF. CDR3 sequence (DNA): TGTGCCAGCAGCCAACAGGGGGCAACTAATGAAAAACTGTTTTTT.

The V gene is TRBV2, the J gene TRBJ2-3, with TRBD1 as a possible D gene (5 bases). Germline lookup yields CDR1 SNHLY and CDR2 FYNNEI. V was trimmed by 9 bases and J by 4 bases, leaving 8 bases between them. This CDR3 is 11 amino acids long. CDR3 nucleotides: TGTGCCAGTCAGGGCCCAGATACGCAGTATTTT. It codes for CASQGPDTQYF.

The chain combines TRBV11-2 with TRBJ1-1; D unresolved. The V gene's germline CDR1 is SGHAT and CDR2 FQNNGV. The CDR3 totals 12 residues. V was shortened by 5 bases and J by 3 bases, with 7 bases between the two germline ends. CDR3 nucleotide sequence: TGTGCCAGCAGCCTTAGTTACACTGAAGCTTTCTTT. It yields the protein CASSLSYTEAFF.

This chain joins TRBV5-1 and TRBJ2-3, with 15 positions matching TRBD2. Germline loops: CDR1 SGHRS, CDR2 YFSETQ. V lost 4 bases, J lost 3 bases, and 9 bases stayed unmatched. The CDR3 spans 18 residues. The CDR3 loop is CASSAGLAGGARTDTQYF. In DNA form, the CDR3 reads TGCGCCAGCAGCGCAGGACTAGCGGGAGGGGCCCGAACAGATACGCAGTATTTT.

The chain recombines TRBV28 with TRBJ2-1; no definite D call. Germline-derived CDR1 and CDR2 are MDHEN and SYDVKM. The length of the CDR3 is 13 residues. Trimming left V 5 bases short and J 7 bases short, with 12 bases between. The CDR3 protein is CASSEEFVNEQFF. CDR3 DNA sequence: TGTGCCAGCAGTGAGGAATTCGTAAATGAGCAGTTCTTC.

The chain combines TRBV7-3 with TRBJ2-1, with 15 positions matching TRBD2. Germline CDR1 SGHTA, CDR2 FQGTGA. J was trimmed by 8 bases and V by 1 base; bases with no gene match: 6. The CDR3 consists of 17 residues. This CDR3 is CASSLSGLAGGEDEQFF. Here the CDR3 DNA reads TGTGCCAGCAGCTTAAGTGGACTAGCGGGAGGGGAGGATGAGCAGTTCTTC. Full variable domain (outside the CDR3, taken from reference TRBV7-3 and TRBJ2-1): GAGVSQTPSNKVTEKGKYVELRCDPISGHTALYWYRQSLGQGPEFLIYFQGTGAADDSGLPNDRFFAVRPEGSVSTLKIQRTERGDSAVYLCASSLSGLAGGEDEQFFGPGTRLTVL.

The chain has TRBV7-3 and TRBJ2-5, with 8 bases identical to TRBD2. There are 13 residues in the CDR3. V was pared by 5 bases and J by 4 bases, with 3 bases of the junction left unmatched. Germline assignment: CDR1 SGHTA and CDR2 FQGTGA. The CDR3 reads CASSTSGRETQYF. The CDR3 bases are TGTGCCAGCAGCACAAGCGGGAGAGAGACCCAGTACTTC.

This chain's CDR3 is CASSNAGRGERYF. The DNA of the CDR3 is TGTGCCAGCTCAAACGCGGGGCGGGGTGAGAGGTACTTC. The rearrangement uses TRBV18 and TRBJ2-7; D perhaps matches TRBD2 (6 bases). Trimming pared 5 bases from V and 12 bases from J, leaving 20 bases between. This CDR3 spans 13 amino acids. The germline CDR1 and CDR2 sequences are KGHSH and LQKENI.

This chain joins TRBV5-4 and TRBJ2-6; D remains ambiguous. V gave up 0 bases and J gave up 2 bases, with 3 bases separating them. Germline V lookup: CDR1 SGHNT, CDR2 YYREEE (reference sequence). This CDR3 has 14 residues. The CDR3 loop reads CASSLAAGANVLTF. The CDR3 DNA follows: TGTGCCAGCAGCTTGGCGGCTGGGGCCAACGTCCTGACTTTC.

This clone was observed a handful of times. CDR3 DNA sequence: TGTGCCAGCACCCCCCGGGCGGGGAGCTCCTACGAGCAGTACTTC. Its translation is CASTPRAGSSYEQYF. J is TRBJ2-7 and V is TRBV2; weak D call: TRBD2 (6 bases). The CDR3 runs to 15 residues. V was cut by 7 bases and J by 0 bases, with 16 bases left in between. In germline, CDR1 is SNHLY, CDR2 FYNNEI.

The chain combines TRBV6-5 with TRBJ2-7; 9 bases fit TRBD1. CDR3 length: 15 amino acids. J gave up 3 bases and V 6 bases, and 9 bases lay outside the gene matches. Germline CDR1 is MNHEY and CDR2 is SVGAGI. The CDR3 sequence is CASSSSTGGIYEQYF. The DNA for the CDR3 is TGTGCCAGCAGCTCTTCGACAGGGGGTATCTACGAGCAGTACTTC.

The J gene is TRBJ2-3, the V gene TRBV7-6; perhaps TRBD2 as D (5 bases). The CDR3 runs to 14 residues. CDR1 SGHVS and CDR2 FNYEAQ come from the germline V gene. V dropped 7 bases and J dropped 5 bases, with 16 bases sitting between them. The CDR3 protein is CASTHLGSQDTQYF. CDR3 coding DNA: TGTGCCAGCACACACCTTGGGAGTCAAGATACGCAGTATTTT.

The V gene is TRBV7-3, the J gene TRBJ2-3, with 12 bases matching TRBD2. The germline gives CDR1 SGHTA, CDR2 FQGTGA. This CDR3 comprises 15 residues. J lost 2 bases, V lost 4 bases, and 1 base had no gene match. The CDR3 spells CASSSSGRATDTQYF. The CDR3 DNA follows: TGTGCCAGCAGCTCTAGCGGGAGGGCCACAGATACGCAGTATTTT.

V and J are TRBV4-1 and TRBJ2-7; 10 positions match TRBD2. The CDR3 sequence is 17 residues long. CDR1 MGHRA and CDR2 YSYEKL come from the germline V gene. The junction had 8 bases not matched to a gene; V was cut back by 1 base and J by 2 bases. CDR3 amino acids: CASSQVTTSGATYEQYF. The CDR3 DNA reads TGCGCCAGCAGCCAAGTAACCACTAGCGGGGCAACCTACGAGCAGTACTTC.

The chain recombines TRBV25-1 with TRBJ2-7, with TRBD1 matching over 7 bases. Germline lookup yields CDR1 MGHDK and CDR2 SYGVNS. The CDR3 has 15 residues. Trimming cost V 1 base and J 2 bases; bases outside gene matches: 5. The CDR3 DNA follows: TGTGCCAGCAGTGAATTACAGGGGCGGGCCTACGAGCAGTACTTC. Translating gives CASSELQGRAYEQYF.

V is TRBV27 and J is TRBJ1-1, with D perhaps TRBD1 (5 bases). The CDR3 totals 16 residues. V was shortened by 0 bases and J by 6 bases, with 17 bases between the two germline ends. In germline, CDR1 is MNHEY, CDR2 SMNVEV (reference sequence). The CDR3 DNA is TGTGCCAGCAGTTTATCCCCCACGGCGCAAGGGGCTGAAGCTTTCTTT. Residues: CASSLSPTAQGAEAFF.

The gene calls are TRBV28 and TRBJ1-2; 7 nucleotides line up with TRBD1. This CDR3 comprises 13 residues. Per germline, CDR1 MDHEN and CDR2 SYDVKM. Germline trimming cut 6 bases from V and 5 bases from J; bases unmatched to any gene: 6. The CDR3 loop reads CASRPTGLYGYTF. The CDR3 coding sequence is TGTGCCAGCAGGCCGACAGGGTTGTATGGCTACACCTTC.

The rearrangement uses TRBV29-1 and TRBJ2-1; a possible D gene is TRBD2 (5 bases). Trimming removed 4 bases from V and 3 bases from J, with 16 bases in between. The CDR3 extends over 15 amino acids. The V gene's germline CDR1 is SQVTM and CDR2 ANQGSEA. CDR3 amino acids: CSVGERLALYNEQFF. The CDR3 bases are TGCAGCGTTGGGGAGAGACTTGCTCTCTACAATGAGCAGTTCTTC.

V usage is TRBV28 and J usage is TRBJ1-2; D is uncertain. The CDR3 covers 14 residues. The V end was cut by 8 bases, the J end by 0 bases, with 13 bases between. The germline gives CDR1 MDHEN, CDR2 SYDVKM. CDR3: CASGPAGTNYGYTF. The CDR3, as DNA: TGTGCCAGCGGCCCGGCGGGGACTAACTATGGCTACACCTTC.

The V call is TRBV11-2, the J call TRBJ2-1, with 8 bases that match TRBD1. This CDR3 comprises 15 residues. From germline, CDR1 is SGHAT and CDR2 FQNNGV. The ends lost 2 bases at V and 9 bases at J; junction bases unmatched: 9. The CDR3: CASSLKGTGGPEQFF. The CDR3 DNA reads as TGTGCCAGCAGCTTAAAGGGGACAGGTGGTCCTGAGCAGTTCTTC.

This clone was counted a single time. The CDR3 protein is CASSRSKAASNYGYTF. The CDR3 nucleotides read TGCGCCAGCAGCCGTTCAAAAGCAGCGTCTAACTATGGCTACACCTTC. The chain employs TRBV5-1 and TRBJ1-2; no definite D call. CDR3 length: 16 residues. The germline CDR1 and CDR2 sequences are SGHRS and YFSETQ. V lost 4 bases to trimming and J lost 0 bases, with 16 bases between them.